Listed below are T cell receptor beta chains from one sample, sequenced in a study of blood T cell repertoires in COVID-19. TCRdb's table, derived via immunoSEQ multiplex PCR, lists solely in-frame clones and lacks some. The table shows about 240,000 clones, with roughly 79% occurring only once. Sequenced sample: peripheral blood. These receptor sequences come from a woman aged 80 or over with COVID-19, enrolled during active disease. The CDR3 runs from the conserved cysteine through the conserved F or W. The order of the fields is J gene, clone size, V gene, D gene, CDR3 protein, CDR3 DNA. D genes are given only for firm matches. Not every row has a clone size; where given, it reads once, few, many or a size class.

TRBJ2-1 few TRBV7-9 . CASSLYSSYNEQFF TGTGCCAGCAGCCTATATAGCTCCTACAATGAGCAGTTCTTC
TRBJ1-2 . TRBV30 . CAWTRYNYGYTF TGTGCCTGGACCCGGTATAACTATGGCTACACCTTC
TRBJ2-1 . TRBV6-6 . CATLLDKGKYNEQFF TGTGCCACCCTCCTGGACAAGGGGAAGTACAATGAGCAGTTCTTC
TRBJ2-1 once TRBV3-1/TRBV3-2 . CASSQVGSQGHEQFF TGTGCCAGCAGCCAAGTCGGCTCCCAGGGCCATGAGCAGTTCTTC
TRBJ1-2 . TRBV5-1 . CASSLLSNYGYTF TGCGCCAGCAGCTTGCTCTCTAACTATGGCTACACCTTC
TRBJ1-4 . TRBV7-8 TRBD1 CASSYRGQGRGEKLFF TGTGCCAGCAGCTACCGGGGACAGGGCAGGGGTGAAAAACTGTTTTTT
TRBJ1-2 few TRBV3-1/TRBV3-2 . CASSQDLRGLNYGYTF TGTGCCAGCAGCCAAGATCTGCGCGGACTCAACTATGGCTACACCTTC
TRBJ1-5 . TRBV23-1 . CASRGKGLWPQHF TGCGCCAGCAGGGGCAAAGGATTATGGCCCCAGCATTTT
TRBJ1-5 . TRBV10-3 . CAISATGLSNQPQHF TGTGCCATCAGTGCGACAGGCCTTAGCAATCAGCCCCAGCATTTT
TRBJ1-6 few TRBV29-1 TRBD1 CSVSQGNNSPLHF TGCAGCGTTTCACAGGGGAACAATTCACCCCTCCACTTT
TRBJ2-3 . TRBV11-2 TRBD2 CASSFGTSDRQWF TGTGCCAGCAGCTTTGGGACTAGCGACCGCCAATGGTTT
TRBJ1-2 . TRBV28 TRBD1 CASSLSGGLRGYTF TGTGCCAGCAGTTTATCAGGGGGTTTGAGAGGCTACACCTTC
TRBJ1-4 few TRBV3-1/TRBV3-2 . CASSQVGQGITNEKLFF TGTGCCAGCAGCCAAGTGGGGCAGGGAATAACTAATGAAAAACTGTTTTTT
TRBJ1-1 once TRBV27 TRBD1 CASSLSLLWTGANNTEAFF TGTGCCAGCAGTTTATCCCTCTTATGGACAGGGGCCAACAACACTGAAGCTTTCTTT
TRBJ1-5 . TRBV4-2 . CASSQGQINQPQHF TGTGCCAGCAGCCAAGGACAGATCAATCAGCCCCAGCATTTT
TRBJ2-4 . TRBV4-2 TRBD2 CASSQGLAGARSGAKNIQYF TGTGCCAGCAGCCAAGGACTAGCGGGAGCGCGGAGTGGGGCCAAAAACATTCAGTACTTC
TRBJ1-5 . TRBV12-3/TRBV12-4 . CASSYSSPTAQHF TGTGCCAGCAGCTATTCATCTCCGACAGCCCAGCATTTT
TRBJ2-3 . TRBV6-6 TRBD1 CATRTGGLDTQYF TGTGCCACCCGGACAGGGGGCTTGGATACGCAGTATTTT
TRBJ2-3 . TRBV7-3 . CASSFRGPTDTQYF TGTGCCAGCAGCTTCAGGGGTCCAACAGATACGCAGTATTTT
TRBJ2-3 . TRBV4-1 . CASSPLAGRTDTQYF TGCGCCAGCAGCCCCCTCGCGGGTCGCACAGATACGCAGTATTTT
TRBJ2-1 . TRBV11-3 . CASSLDRVDNEQFF TGTGCCAGCAGCTTAGATCGGGTAGACAATGAGCAGTTCTTC
TRBJ1-1 . TRBV19 . CASSIPGLPAAFF TGTGCCAGTAGTATCCCGGGACTCCCAGCAGCTTTCTTT
TRBJ1-1 . TRBV3-1/TRBV3-2 . CASTRRGTPEAFF TGTGCCAGCACCCGTCGGGGGACCCCTGAAGCTTTCTTT
TRBJ1-2 . TRBV19 . CASSIAYSVSRYGYTF TGTGCCAGTAGTATAGCCTATTCCGTCTCACGCTATGGCTACACCTTC
TRBJ1-6 . TRBV6-2/TRBV6-3 . CASSYSGTIGSPLHF TGTGCCAGCAGTTACTCCGGGACTATCGGTTCACCCCTCCACTTT
TRBJ2-2 once TRBV5-1 . CASTRTPDTGELFF TGCGCCAGCACGCGGACACCCGACACCGGGGAGCTGTTTTTT
TRBJ1-2 . TRBV9 TRBD1 CASSVQGQDGYTF TGTGCCAGCAGCGTTCAGGGACAGGATGGCTACACCTTC
TRBJ2-7 few TRBV6-5 TRBD1 CASSGTGGRSYEQYF TGTGCCAGCAGCGGTACAGGGGGTCGGTCCTACGAGCAGTACTTC
TRBJ1-6 . TRBV2 TRBD1 CATRTGNNSPLHF TGTGCCACTCGGACAGGGAATAATTCACCCCTCCACTTT
TRBJ2-7 . TRBV4-1 TRBD2 CASSQGTTSVSYEQYF TGCGCCAGCAGCCAAGGAACGACTAGCGTATCCTACGAGCAGTACTTC
TRBJ2-3 . TRBV27 TRBD2 CASSFGGYGTDTQYF TGTGCCAGCAGTTTCGGGGGGTATGGCACAGATACGCAGTATTTT
TRBJ1-1 . TRBV15 . CATSREANTEAFF TGTGCCACCAGCAGAGAGGCGAACACTGAAGCTTTCTTT
TRBJ2-7 . TRBV6-2/TRBV6-3 . CASSSNYRAGNEQYF TGTGCCAGCAGTTCTAATTATAGGGCAGGGAACGAGCAGTACTTC